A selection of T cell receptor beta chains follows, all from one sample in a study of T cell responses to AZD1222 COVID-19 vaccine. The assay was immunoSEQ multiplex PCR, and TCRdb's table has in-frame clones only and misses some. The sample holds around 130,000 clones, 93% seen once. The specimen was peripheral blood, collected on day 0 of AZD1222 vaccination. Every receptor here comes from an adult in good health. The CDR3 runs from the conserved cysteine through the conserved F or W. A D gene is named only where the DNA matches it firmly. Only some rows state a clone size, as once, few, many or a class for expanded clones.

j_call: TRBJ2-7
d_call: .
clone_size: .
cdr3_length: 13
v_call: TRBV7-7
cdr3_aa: CASSPGVGDEQYF
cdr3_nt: TGTGCCAGCAGCCCAGGGGTTGGCGACGAGCAGTACTTC

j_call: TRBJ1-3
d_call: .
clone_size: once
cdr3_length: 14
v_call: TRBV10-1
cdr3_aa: CASSGDGSGNTIYF
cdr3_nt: TGCGCCAGCAGTGGGGACGGCTCTGGAAACACCATATATTTT

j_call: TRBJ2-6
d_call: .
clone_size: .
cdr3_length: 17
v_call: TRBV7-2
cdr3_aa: CASSLSRGSSGANVLTF
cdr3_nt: TGTGCCAGCAGCTTATCCCGCGGATCCTCTGGGGCCAACGTCCTGACTTTC

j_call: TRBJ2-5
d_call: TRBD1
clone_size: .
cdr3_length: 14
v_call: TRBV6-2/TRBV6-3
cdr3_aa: CASSTLTGGETQYF
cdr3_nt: TGTGCCAGCAGTACCCTGACAGGGGGAGAGACCCAGTACTTC

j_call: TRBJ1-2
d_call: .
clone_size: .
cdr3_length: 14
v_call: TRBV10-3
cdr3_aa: CAISEGRVGYGYTF
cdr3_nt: TGTGCCATCAGTGAGGGCAGGGTTGGCTATGGCTACACCTTC

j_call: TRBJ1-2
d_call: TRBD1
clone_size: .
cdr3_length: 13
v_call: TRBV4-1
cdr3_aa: CASSQRQGSGYTF
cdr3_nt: TGCGCCAGCAGCCAGCGACAGGGGTCTGGCTACACCTTC

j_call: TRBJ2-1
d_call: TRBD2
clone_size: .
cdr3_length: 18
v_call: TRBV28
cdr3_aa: CASSLLLAGYGSHNEQFF
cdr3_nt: TGTGCCAGCAGTTTATTACTAGCGGGCTACGGATCTCACAATGAGCAGTTCTTC

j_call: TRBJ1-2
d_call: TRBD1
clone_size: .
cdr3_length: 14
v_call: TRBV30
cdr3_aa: CAWSGYRGNYGYTF
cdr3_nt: TGTGCCTGGAGCGGCTACAGGGGGAACTATGGCTACACCTTC

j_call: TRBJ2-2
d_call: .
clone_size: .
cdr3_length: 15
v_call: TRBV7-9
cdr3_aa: CASSLAGGPTQELFF
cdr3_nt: TGTGCCAGCAGCTTAGCGGGGGGGCCTACCCAGGAGCTGTTTTTT

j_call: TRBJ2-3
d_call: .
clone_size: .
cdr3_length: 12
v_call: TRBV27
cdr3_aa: CASSGTTDTQYF
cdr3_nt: TGTGCCAGCAGTGGGACGACAGATACGCAGTATTTT

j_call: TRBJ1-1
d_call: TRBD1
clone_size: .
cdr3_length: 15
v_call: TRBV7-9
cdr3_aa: CASTLTGAGNTEAFF
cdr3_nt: TGTGCCAGCACACTGACAGGGGCCGGGAACACTGAAGCTTTCTTT

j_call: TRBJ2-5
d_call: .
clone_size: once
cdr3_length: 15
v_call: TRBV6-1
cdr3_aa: CASSETGLPEETQYF
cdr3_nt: TGTGCCAGCAGTGAAACGGGACTCCCGGAAGAGACCCAGTACTTC

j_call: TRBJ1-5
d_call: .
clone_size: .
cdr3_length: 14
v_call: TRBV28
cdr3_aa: CASQMTGLLQPQHF
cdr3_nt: TGTGCCAGCCAAATGACGGGCCTCTTGCAGCCCCAGCATTTT

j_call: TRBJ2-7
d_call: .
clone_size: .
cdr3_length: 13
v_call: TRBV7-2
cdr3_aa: CASSLADPYEQYF
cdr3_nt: TGTGCCAGCAGCTTAGCGGACCCCTACGAGCAGTACTTC

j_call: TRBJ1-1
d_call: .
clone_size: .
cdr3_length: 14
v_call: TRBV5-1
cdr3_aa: CASSLGPSNTEAFF
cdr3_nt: TGCGCCAGCAGCCTAGGACCTTCGAACACTGAAGCTTTCTTT

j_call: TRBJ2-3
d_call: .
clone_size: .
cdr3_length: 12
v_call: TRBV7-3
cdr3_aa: CASSPGTDTQYF
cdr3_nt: TGTGCCAGCAGCCCGGGCACAGATACGCAGTATTTT

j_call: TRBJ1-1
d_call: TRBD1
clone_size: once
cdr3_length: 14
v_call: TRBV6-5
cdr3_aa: CASLTGGADSRAFF
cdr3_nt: TGTGCCAGCCTAACAGGGGGCGCGGATTCTAGGGCTTTCTTT

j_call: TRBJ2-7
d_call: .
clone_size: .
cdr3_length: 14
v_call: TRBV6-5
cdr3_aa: CASRRDRTQHEQYF
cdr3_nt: TGTGCCAGCAGAAGAGACAGGACCCAACACGAGCAGTACTTC

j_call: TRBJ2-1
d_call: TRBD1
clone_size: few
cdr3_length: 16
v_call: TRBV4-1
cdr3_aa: CASSHPGQGVYNEQFF
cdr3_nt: TGCGCCAGCAGCCACCCGGGACAGGGGGTTTACAATGAGCAGTTCTTC

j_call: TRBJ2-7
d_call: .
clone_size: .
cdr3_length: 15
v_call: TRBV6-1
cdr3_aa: CASSEREGTDYEQYF
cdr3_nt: TGTGCCAGCAGTGAACGCGAGGGTACCGACTACGAGCAGTACTTC

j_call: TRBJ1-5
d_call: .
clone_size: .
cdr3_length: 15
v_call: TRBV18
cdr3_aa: CASSQTADGNQPQHF
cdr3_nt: TGTGCCAGCTCACAGACGGCGGATGGCAATCAGCCCCAGCATTTT

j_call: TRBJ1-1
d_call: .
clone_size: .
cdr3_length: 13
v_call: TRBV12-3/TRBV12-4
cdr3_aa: CASSLEGNTEAFF
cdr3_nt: TGTGCCAGCAGTTTAGAGGGGAACACTGAAGCTTTCTTT

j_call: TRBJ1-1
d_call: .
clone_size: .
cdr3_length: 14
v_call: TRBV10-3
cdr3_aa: CAISEQGMNTEAFF
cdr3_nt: TGTGCCATCAGTGAGCAGGGGATGAACACTGAAGCTTTCTTT

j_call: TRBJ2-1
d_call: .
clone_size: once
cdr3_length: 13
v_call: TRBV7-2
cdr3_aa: CASSFFSYNEQFF
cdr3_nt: TGTGCCAGCAGCTTTTTTTCGTACAATGAGCAGTTCTTC